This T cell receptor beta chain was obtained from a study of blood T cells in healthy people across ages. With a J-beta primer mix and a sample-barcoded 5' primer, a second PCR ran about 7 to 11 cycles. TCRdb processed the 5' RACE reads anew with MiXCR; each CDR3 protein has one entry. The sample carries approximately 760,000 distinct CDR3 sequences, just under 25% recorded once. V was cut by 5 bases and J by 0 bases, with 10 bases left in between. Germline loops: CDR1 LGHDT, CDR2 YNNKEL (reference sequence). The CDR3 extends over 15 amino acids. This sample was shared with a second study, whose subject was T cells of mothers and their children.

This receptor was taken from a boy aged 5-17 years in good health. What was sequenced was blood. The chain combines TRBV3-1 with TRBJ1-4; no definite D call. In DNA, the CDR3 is TGTGCCAGCAGCACACGTCTCGCAACTAATGAAAAACTGTTTTTT. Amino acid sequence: CASSTRLATNEKLFF.